This T cell receptor (beta chain) was observed in a study of early stage breast cancer tumors. Whole-study results and caveats: Unsorted bulk genomic DNA sequencing lacked pairing and functional marker data.

As regards this clone: Its target is unknown.

TCRdb keeps only in-frame clones here, not all; method: immunoSEQ multiplex PCR. This sample has over 40,000 clones; around 80% occur once, and the top ten carry roughly 3.4%. The CDR3 is 14 residues long. Trimming pared 7 bases from V and 2 bases from J, leaving 15 bases between. Germline V CDR1 and CDR2: SNHLY, FYNNEI. The TCR sequence derives from a person aged 40 to 50 with breast cancer. The sequencing input was blood. This chain uses TRBV2 with TRBJ2-7, with D maybe TRBD1 (6 bases). The chain's CDR3 is CASILDSPPYEQYF. CDR3 DNA sequence: TGTGCCAGCATCCTGGACAGTCCTCCCTACGAGCAGTACTTC.